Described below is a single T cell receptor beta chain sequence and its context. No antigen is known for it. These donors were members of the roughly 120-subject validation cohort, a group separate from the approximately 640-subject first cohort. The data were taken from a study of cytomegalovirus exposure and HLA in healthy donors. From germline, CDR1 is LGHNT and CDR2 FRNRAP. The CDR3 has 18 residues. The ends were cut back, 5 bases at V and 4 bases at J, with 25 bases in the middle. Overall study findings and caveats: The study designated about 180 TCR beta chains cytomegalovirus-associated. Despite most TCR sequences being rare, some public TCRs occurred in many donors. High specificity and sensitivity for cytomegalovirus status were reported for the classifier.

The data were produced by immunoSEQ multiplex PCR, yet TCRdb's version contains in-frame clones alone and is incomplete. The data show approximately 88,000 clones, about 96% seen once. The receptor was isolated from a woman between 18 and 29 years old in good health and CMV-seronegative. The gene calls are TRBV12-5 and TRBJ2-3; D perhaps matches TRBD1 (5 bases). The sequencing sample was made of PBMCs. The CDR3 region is CASGRGSGPSTGPDTQYF. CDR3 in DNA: TGTGCTAGTGGTAGGGGATCAGGGCCCTCGACGGGTCCAGATACGCAGTATTTT.